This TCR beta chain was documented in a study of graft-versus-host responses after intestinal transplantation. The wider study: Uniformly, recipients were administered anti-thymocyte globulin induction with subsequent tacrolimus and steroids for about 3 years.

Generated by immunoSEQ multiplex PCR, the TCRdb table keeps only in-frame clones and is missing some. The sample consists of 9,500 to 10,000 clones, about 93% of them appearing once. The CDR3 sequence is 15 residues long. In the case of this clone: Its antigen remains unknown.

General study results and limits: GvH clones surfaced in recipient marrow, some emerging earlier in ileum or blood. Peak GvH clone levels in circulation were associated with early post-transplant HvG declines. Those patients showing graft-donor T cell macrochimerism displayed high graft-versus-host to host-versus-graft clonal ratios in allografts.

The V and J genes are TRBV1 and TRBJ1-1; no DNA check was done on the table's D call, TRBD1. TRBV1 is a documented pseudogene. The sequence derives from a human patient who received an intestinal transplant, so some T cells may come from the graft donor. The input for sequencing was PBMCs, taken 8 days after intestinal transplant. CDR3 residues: CTSSARQVQNTEAFF. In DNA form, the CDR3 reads TGCACCAGCAGCGCCAGACAGGTCCAGAACACTGAAGCTTTCTTT.